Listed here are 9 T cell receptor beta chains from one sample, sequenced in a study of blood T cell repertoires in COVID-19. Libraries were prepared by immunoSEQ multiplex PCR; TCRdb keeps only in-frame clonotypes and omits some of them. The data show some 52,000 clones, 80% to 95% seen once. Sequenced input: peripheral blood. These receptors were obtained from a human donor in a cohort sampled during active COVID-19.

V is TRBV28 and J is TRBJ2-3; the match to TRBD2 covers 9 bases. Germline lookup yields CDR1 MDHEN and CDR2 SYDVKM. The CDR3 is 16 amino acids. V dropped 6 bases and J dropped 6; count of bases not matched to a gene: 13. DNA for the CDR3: TGTGCCAGCAGCCCCCTTGCGGGAGGGCCAAGGGATACGCAGTATTTT. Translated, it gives CASSPLAGGPRDTQYF.

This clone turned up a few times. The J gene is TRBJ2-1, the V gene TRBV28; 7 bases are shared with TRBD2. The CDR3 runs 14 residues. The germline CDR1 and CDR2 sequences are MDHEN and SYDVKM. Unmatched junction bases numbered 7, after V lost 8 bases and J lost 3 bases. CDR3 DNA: TGTGCCAGCCACGGGGAGGGCAGCTACAATGAGCAGTTCTTC. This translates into CASHGEGSYNEQFF.

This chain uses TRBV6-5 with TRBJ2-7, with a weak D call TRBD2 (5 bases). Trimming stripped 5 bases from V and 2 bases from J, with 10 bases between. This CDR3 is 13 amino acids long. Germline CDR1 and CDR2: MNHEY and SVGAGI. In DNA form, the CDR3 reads TGTGCCAGCAGTCGGACGGGAACCTACGAGCAGTACTTC. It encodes CASSRTGTYEQYF.

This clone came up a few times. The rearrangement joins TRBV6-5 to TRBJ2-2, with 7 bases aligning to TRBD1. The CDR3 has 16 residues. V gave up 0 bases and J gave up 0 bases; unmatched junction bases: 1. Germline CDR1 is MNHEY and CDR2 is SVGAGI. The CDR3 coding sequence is TGTGCCAGCAGTTACTCGACAGGGACGAACACCGGGGAGCTGTTTTTT. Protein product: CASSYSTGTNTGELFF.

CDR3 residues: CASSSGQGLGIYGYTF. In DNA form, the CDR3 reads TGTGCCAGCAGTTCCGGACAGGGGCTGGGGATATATGGCTACACCTTC. The J gene is TRBJ1-2, the V gene TRBV28; 9 bases are a match to TRBD1. The germline V gene has CDR1 MDHEN and CDR2 SYDVKM. The CDR3 runs 16 residues. V lost 4 bases to trimming and J lost 5 bases; unmatched junction nucleotides: 11.

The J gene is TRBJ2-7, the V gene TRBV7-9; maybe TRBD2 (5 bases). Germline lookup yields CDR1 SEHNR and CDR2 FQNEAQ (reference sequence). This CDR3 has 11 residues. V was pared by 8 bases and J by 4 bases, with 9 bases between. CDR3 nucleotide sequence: TGTGCCAGCGGGAGCCTTTACGAGCAGTACTTC. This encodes CASGSLYEQYF.

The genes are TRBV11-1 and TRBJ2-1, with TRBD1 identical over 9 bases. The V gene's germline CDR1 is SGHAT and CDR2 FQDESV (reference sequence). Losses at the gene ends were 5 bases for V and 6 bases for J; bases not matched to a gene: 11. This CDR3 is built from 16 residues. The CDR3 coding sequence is TGTGCCAGCAGCGGAGGCGGGACAGGGTTTGGCAATGAGCAGTTCTTC. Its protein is CASSGGGTGFGNEQFF. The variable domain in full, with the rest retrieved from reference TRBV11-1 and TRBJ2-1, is EAEVAQSPRYKITEKSQAVAFWCDPISGHATLYWYRQILGQGPELLVQFQDESVVDDSQLPKDRFSAERLKGVDSTLKIQPAELGDSAMYLCASSGGGTGFGNEQFFGPGTRLTVL.

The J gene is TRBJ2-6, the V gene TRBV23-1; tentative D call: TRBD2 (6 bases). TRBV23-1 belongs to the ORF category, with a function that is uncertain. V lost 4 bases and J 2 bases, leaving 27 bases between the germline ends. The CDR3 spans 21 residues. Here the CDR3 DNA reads TGCGCCAGCAGTCGCTCGGAGGGGCCACTAGCCAATCGGGCTGGGGCCAACGTCCTGACTTTC. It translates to CASSRSEGPLANRAGANVLTF.

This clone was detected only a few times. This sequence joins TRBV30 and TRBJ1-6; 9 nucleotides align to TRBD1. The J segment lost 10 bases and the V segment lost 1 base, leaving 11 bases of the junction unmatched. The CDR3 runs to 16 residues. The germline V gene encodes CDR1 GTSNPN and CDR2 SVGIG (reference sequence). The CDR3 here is CAWSAPSGQGLSPLHF. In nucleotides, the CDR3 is TGTGCCTGGAGTGCCCCTTCGGGACAGGGTTTGTCACCCCTCCACTTT.